The rows below give T cell receptor beta chains drawn from one sample of a study of CD8 T cells in Susac syndrome. TCRdb re-derived calls from the immunoSEQ multiplex PCR reads in MiXCR, one entry per CDR3 protein. The table includes some 120,000 distinct CDR3 sequences, nearly 95% detected once. Sequences were obtained from CD4+ T cells from PBMCs. These receptor sequences come from a human donor in good health. Both conserved end residues are part of each CDR3. D genes are given only for firm matches. Clone size is shown for a subset of rows, as once, few, many or a class of expanded clone.

>TRBV7-9|TRBJ2-7|-|TRBD1
TGTGCCAGCAGCTTAGTGGGGCAGGGGGCCTACGAGCAGTACTTC
CASSLVGQGAYEQYF
>TRBV5-1|TRBJ2-2|-|TRBD2
TGCGCCAGCAAGAATAGCGGGACGGACACCGGGGAGCTGTTTTTT
CASKNSGTDTGELFF
>TRBV30|TRBJ2-2|-|-
TGTGCCTGGATTCGGAAGTCGAACACCGGGGAGCTGTTTTTT
CAWIRKSNTGELFF
>TRBV5-4|TRBJ2-7|-|-
TGTGCCAGCTGCCCGCAGGAACCCTACGAGCAGTACTTC
CASCPQEPYEQYF
>TRBV28|TRBJ2-7|-|-
TGTGCCAGCAGCGGACATCCTGTGACAGGCGTAGGGGAGCAGTACTTC
CASSGHPVTGVGEQYF
>TRBV3-1|TRBJ2-7|-|-
TGTGCCAGCAGTAGGGACCACTCCTACGAGCAGTACTTC
CASSRDHSYEQYF
>TRBV12-3/TRBV12-4|TRBJ2-2|-|-
TGTGCCAGCAGCCCGACTTTGGCCGGGGAGCTGTTTTTT
CASSPTLAGELFF
>TRBV7-2|TRBJ1-1|once|-
TGTGCCAGCAGCTTAAAACCCAGGAACACTGAAGCTTTCTTT
CASSLKPRNTEAFF
>TRBV7-2|TRBJ2-6|-|-
TGTGCCAGCAGCTTAGCCCAAACCGGGGCCAACGTCCTGACTTTC
CASSLAQTGANVLTF
>TRBV7-2|TRBJ2-5|-|-
TGTGCCAGCAGCTTAGACACCATCCAAGAGACCCAGTACTTC
CASSLDTIQETQYF
>TRBV3-1|TRBJ2-1|-|TRBD2
TGTGCCAGCAGCCTAGCGGGGTCGGGGAATGAGCAGTTCTTC
CASSLAGSGNEQFF
>TRBV28|TRBJ2-7|-|TRBD2
TGTGCCAGCAGTTCGACTAGCGGGATTTCCTACGAGCAGTACTTC
CASSSTSGISYEQYF
>TRBV7-2|TRBJ1-1|-|-
TGTGCCAGCAGCTTAGGGGTCAGGAGTACTGAAGCTTTCTTT
CASSLGVRSTEAFF
>TRBV15|TRBJ2-7|-|-
TGTGCCACCAGCAGAGATAGGCCAGGGTTAGGCGACGAGCAGTACTTC
CATSRDRPGLGDEQYF
>TRBV29-1|TRBJ2-1|-|TRBD1
TGCAGCGTTGAAGGGGGACAGGGATCCTACAATGAGCAGTTCTTC
CSVEGGQGSYNEQFF
>TRBV6-5|TRBJ2-7|-|-
TGTGCCAGCAGTTCCCAGGGCTCCGAGCAGTACTTC
CASSSQGSEQYF
>TRBV15|TRBJ2-5|-|TRBD2
TGTGCCACCAGCAGAGGAGAGCGGACTAGCGAATTTAACTTC
CATSRGERTSEFNF
>TRBV5-1|TRBJ2-7|once|-
TGCGCCAGCAGCTTGGCAAGCGGCTACTCCTACGAGCAGTACTTC
CASSLASGYSYEQYF
>TRBV27|TRBJ2-7|-|-
TGTGCCAGCAGTTTAACAGCACAAACCTCCTACGAGCAGTACTTC
CASSLTAQTSYEQYF
>TRBV29-1|TRBJ2-3|-|-
TGCAGCGTCGCCAACCGCACAGATACGCAGTATTTT
CSVANRTDTQYF
>TRBV3-1|TRBJ2-6|-|-
TGTGCCAGCAGCCAAGGGGTTCTAGCCTCCGGGGCCAACGTCCTGACTTTC
CASSQGVLASGANVLTF
>TRBV30|TRBJ1-5|once|-
TGTGCCTGGAGTTGGGACGGGGATAGGGGCAATCAGCCCCAGCATTTT
CAWSWDGDRGNQPQHF
>TRBV5-1|TRBJ2-7|-|-
TGCGCCAGCAGCTTGGAGCAGCTACCAAACTACGAGCAGTACTTC
CASSLEQLPNYEQYF
>TRBV5-1|TRBJ1-1|-|-
TGCGCCAGCAGCTTGGCGATGGGTAACACTGAAGCTTTCTTT
CASSLAMGNTEAFF
>TRBV3-1|TRBJ2-4|-|-
TGTGCCAGCAGCCGAGACGAATTAGCCAAAAACATTCAGTACTTC
CASSRDELAKNIQYF
>TRBV19|TRBJ1-2|-|-
TGTGCCAGTAGTATTAAGTTGAGTACCGGCTACACCTTC
CASSIKLSTGYTF
>TRBV29-1|TRBJ2-6|-|-
TGCAGCGTTACAGGACCTGGGGCCAACGTCCTGACTTTC
CSVTGPGANVLTF
>TRBV7-9|TRBJ2-5|-|-
TGTGCCAGCAGCTTAGGGTCAGAGACCCAGTACTTC
CASSLGSETQYF
>TRBV5-4|TRBJ1-2|-|-
TGTGCCAGCAGCTATGGACAGCAAGCTAACTATGGCTACACCTTC
CASSYGQQANYGYTF
>TRBV6-5|TRBJ2-6|-|-
TGTGCCAGCAGTTACACAGATTCTGGGGCCAACGTCCTGACTTTC
CASSYTDSGANVLTF
>TRBV19|TRBJ2-3|once|-
TGTGCCAGCTCTGACAGATCTAGCACAGATACGCAGTATTTT
CASSDRSSTDTQYF
>TRBV4-1|TRBJ2-7|-|-
TGCGCCAGCAGCCAAGATCCAGGGACCCTCTACGAGCAGTACTTC
CASSQDPGTLYEQYF
>TRBV29-1|TRBJ2-3|-|-
TGCAGCGTTGAAGCTGGGGGGACTCCCTCCGATACGCAGTATTTT
CSVEAGGTPSDTQYF
>TRBV18|TRBJ2-5|-|TRBD2
TGTGCCAGCTCACAGGGACTAGCGAAGGAGACCCAGTACTTC
CASSQGLAKETQYF
>TRBV7-2|TRBJ2-5|-|-
TGTGCCAGCAGCTTAGGGGGGCTGAGGGAGACCCAGTACTTC
CASSLGGLRETQYF